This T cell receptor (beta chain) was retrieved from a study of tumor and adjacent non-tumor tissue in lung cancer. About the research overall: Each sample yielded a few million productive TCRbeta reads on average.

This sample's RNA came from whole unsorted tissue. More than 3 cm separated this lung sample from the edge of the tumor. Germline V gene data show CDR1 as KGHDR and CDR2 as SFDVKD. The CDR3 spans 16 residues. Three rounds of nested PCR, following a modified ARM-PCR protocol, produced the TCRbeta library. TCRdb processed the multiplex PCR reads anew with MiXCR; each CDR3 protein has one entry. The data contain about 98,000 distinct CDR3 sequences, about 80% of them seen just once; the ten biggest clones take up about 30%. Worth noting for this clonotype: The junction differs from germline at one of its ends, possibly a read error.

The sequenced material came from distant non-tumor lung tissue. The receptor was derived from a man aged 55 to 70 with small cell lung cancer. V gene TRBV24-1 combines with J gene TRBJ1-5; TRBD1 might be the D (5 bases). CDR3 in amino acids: CATSVVPGRFNRPQHF. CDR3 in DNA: TGTGCCACCAGTGTCGTACCGGGGCGGTTTAATCGGCCCCAGCATTTT.